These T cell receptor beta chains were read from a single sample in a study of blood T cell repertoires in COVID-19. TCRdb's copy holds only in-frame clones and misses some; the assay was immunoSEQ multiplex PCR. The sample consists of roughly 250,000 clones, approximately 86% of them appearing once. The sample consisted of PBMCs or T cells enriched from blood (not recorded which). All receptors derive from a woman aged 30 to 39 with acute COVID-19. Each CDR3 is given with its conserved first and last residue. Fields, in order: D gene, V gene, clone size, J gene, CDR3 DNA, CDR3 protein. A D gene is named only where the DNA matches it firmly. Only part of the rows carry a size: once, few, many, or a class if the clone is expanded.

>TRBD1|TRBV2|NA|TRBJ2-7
TGTGCCAGCAGTCCAGGGGGATACGAGCAGTACTTC
CASSPGGYEQYF
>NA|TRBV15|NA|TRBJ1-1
TGTGCCACCAGCAGGATCTCAGGATTGGGGAACACTGAAGCTTTCTTT
CATSRISGLGNTEAFF
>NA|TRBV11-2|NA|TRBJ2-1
TGTGCCAGCAGTTGGGCGGGGACCCCCCCATACAATGAGCAGTTCTTC
CASSWAGTPPYNEQFF
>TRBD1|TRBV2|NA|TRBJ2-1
TGTGCCAGCAGTGCGTATCAGGGGGCGGATGAGCAGTTCTTC
CASSAYQGADEQFF
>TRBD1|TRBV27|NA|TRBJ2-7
TGTGCCAGCCAACAGGGGGCGCCAACCCGAAATTCGTACGAGCAGTACTTC
CASQQGAPTRNSYEQYF
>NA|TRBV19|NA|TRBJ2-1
TGTGCCAGTAGTATAAACTACTACAATGAGCAGTTCTTC
CASSINYYNEQFF
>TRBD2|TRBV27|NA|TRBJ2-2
TGTGCCAGCAGTTTTTCGGGTATTCGGAGACTAGCGAATACCGGGGAGCTGTTTTTT
CASSFSGIRRLANTGELFF
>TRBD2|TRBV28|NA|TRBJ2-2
TGTGCCAGCAGTTTATGGAGACTAGCGGGAGGGCCCGGGGAGCTGTTTTTT
CASSLWRLAGGPGELFF
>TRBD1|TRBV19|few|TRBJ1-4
TGTGCCAGTAGGGGGACAGGGGGTACCGGAATTAGGAATGAAAAACTGTTTTTT
CASRGTGGTGIRNEKLFF
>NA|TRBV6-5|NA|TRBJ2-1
TGTGCCAGCAGTTATTTAGGGGGGGGTGAGCAGTTCTTC
CASSYLGGGEQFF
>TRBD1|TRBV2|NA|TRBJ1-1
TGTGCCAGCAGTGAAGCCCCCCCAGGGGGCGGGGGTACTGAAGCTTTCTTT
CASSEAPPGGGGTEAFF
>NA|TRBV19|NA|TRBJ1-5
TGTGCCAGTAGTATGGGGGACTCCGGAGGCCAGCCCCAGCATTTT
CASSMGDSGGQPQHF
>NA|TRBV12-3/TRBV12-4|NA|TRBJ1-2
TGTGCCAGCAGTCGGGGGGCCCTAAGGGGCTACACCTTC
CASSRGALRGYTF
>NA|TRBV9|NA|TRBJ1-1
TGTGCCAGCAGCCCAGTCCAGGGAAACACTGAAGCTTTCTTT
CASSPVQGNTEAFF
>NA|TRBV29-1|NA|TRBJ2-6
TGCAGCGTTGAAACAGGGTTTGGGGCCAACGTCCTGACTTTC
CSVETGFGANVLTF
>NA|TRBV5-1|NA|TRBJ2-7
TGCGCCAGCAGCTTGGCTCCGGACTCTACGGTCTACGAGCAGTACTTC
CASSLAPDSTVYEQYF
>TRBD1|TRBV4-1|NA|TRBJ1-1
TGCGCCAGCAGCCAAGGGCCAGGGGGAAAGAACACTGAAGCTTTCTTT
CASSQGPGGKNTEAFF
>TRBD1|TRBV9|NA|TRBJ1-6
TGTGCCAGCAGCCTCCGGGACAGGGGTAATTCACCCCTCCACTTT
CASSLRDRGNSPLHF
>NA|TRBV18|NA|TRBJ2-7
TGTGCCAGCTCACCACGGGACAAGAGCCCCTACGAGCAGTACTTC
CASSPRDKSPYEQYF
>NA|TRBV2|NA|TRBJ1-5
TGTGCCAGCAGCCAGTCACAGTCCCTACAGCCCCAGCATTTT
CASSQSQSLQPQHF
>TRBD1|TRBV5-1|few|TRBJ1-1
TGCGCCAGCAGCCCCGGGACAGGGGCGTTGGTCACTGAAGCTTTCTTT
CASSPGTGALVTEAFF
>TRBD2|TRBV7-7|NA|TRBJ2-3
TGTGCTAGCAGCAACGGACTAGCGGGAGCAGATACGCAGTATTTT
CASSNGLAGADTQYF
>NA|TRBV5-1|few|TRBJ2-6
TGCGCCAGCAGCTTGGACGGAGGGTCCGGGGCCAACGTCCTGACTTTC
CASSLDGGSGANVLTF
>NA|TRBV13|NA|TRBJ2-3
TGTGCCAGCAGCTTGACAGGACCCCTGGATACGCAGTATTTT
CASSLTGPLDTQYF
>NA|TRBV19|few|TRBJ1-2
TGTGCCAGTAGTCCGGGGTTTTCGGGGGGCGCATTCTATGGCTACACCTTC
CASSPGFSGGAFYGYTF
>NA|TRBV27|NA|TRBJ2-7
TGTGCCAGCAGTGTTATGCAGTCTCCCTCCTACGAGCAGTACTTC
CASSVMQSPSYEQYF
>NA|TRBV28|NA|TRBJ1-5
TGTGCCAGCAGTTTACTCGTGAGCAATCAGCCCCAGCATTTT
CASSLLVSNQPQHF
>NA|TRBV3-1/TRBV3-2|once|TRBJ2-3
TGTGCCAGCAGCCAAGCGCGGCCGCTGGATACGCAGTATTTT
CASSQARPLDTQYF
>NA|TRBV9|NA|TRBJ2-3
TGTGCCAGCAGCGTCTCCTCACAGGGCCCAGATACGCAGTATTTT
CASSVSSQGPDTQYF
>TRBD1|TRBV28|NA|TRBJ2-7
TGTGCCAGCAGTGGGGGACAGACCTACGAGCAGTACTTC
CASSGGQTYEQYF
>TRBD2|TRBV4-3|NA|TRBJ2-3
TGCGCCAGCAGCCAGGATTCTAGCGGGAGTAGAACGCAGTATTTT
CASSQDSSGSRTQYF
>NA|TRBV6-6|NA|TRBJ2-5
TGTGCCAGCAGTTACCCGGAGGGTAGCTCGCAAGAGACCCAGTACTTC
CASSYPEGSSQETQYF
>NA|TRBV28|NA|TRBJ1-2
TGTGCCAGCAGTCTGGGGGAGGGGCCCGGTGGCTATGGCTACACCTTC
CASSLGEGPGGYGYTF
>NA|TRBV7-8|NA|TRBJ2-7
TGTGCCAGCCAGAGCGGGCTTTACGAGCAGTACTTC
CASQSGLYEQYF
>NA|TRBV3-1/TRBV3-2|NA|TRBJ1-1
TGTGCCAGCAGCCAACGGGTGTTGGGCACTGAAGCTTTCTTT
CASSQRVLGTEAFF
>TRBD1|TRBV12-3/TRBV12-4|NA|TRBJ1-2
TGTGCCAGCAGGAAAGACAGGGCGGCTGGCTACACCTTC
CASRKDRAAGYTF
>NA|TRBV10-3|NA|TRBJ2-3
TGTGCCATCAGTGCTACTAGTGCCCCAGATACGCAGTATTTT
CAISATSAPDTQYF
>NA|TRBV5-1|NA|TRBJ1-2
TGCGCCAGCAGCTTGGCAGGGTTCTATGGCTACACCTTC
CASSLAGFYGYTF
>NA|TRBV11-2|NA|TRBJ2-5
TGTGCCAGCAGCACCAGCGCGGGATCTCAAGAGACCCAGTACTTC
CASSTSAGSQETQYF
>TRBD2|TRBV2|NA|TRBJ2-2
TGTGCCAGCAGTGGCGGGACTACCTTCACCGGGGAGCTGTTTTTT
CASSGGTTFTGELFF
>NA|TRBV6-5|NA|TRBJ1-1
TGTGCCAGCAGTCTACAGGGTTCAGGCACTGAAGCTTTCTTT
CASSLQGSGTEAFF
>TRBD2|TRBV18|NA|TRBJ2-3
TGTGCCAGCTCAGGTTCTAGCGGCCTCACAGATACGCAGTATTTT
CASSGSSGLTDTQYF